Each of the 22 T cell receptor beta chains below was sequenced from the same sample in a study of shared clonotypes between healthy human individuals. Sequencing was performed with immunoSEQ multiplex PCR; in TCRdb, only in-frame clones are kept and a portion is missing. This sample has 2 million to 2.5 million clones; approximately 94% occur once, and the top ten carry 0.1% to 0.15%. Sequencing was done on a sample of naive CD4+ T cells sorted from blood. Stated subset: CD45RA+ positively selected. These receptor sequences come from a man aged 18-30 years in good health.

CDR3 bases: TGTGCCATCAGTGAACGGTGGGCTTCCTATGGCTACACCTTC. This gives the protein CAISERWASYGYTF. The J gene is TRBJ1-2, the V gene TRBV10-3, with D unresolved. Germline CDR1 and CDR2: ENHRY and SYGVKD. CDR3 length: 14 amino acids. Between the trimmed V and J ends, which lost 3 bases and 4 bases, there was a span of 12 bases.

The chain has TRBV11-2 and TRBJ2-5; possibly TRBD1 for D (6 bases). Per the germline V gene, CDR1 is SGHAT and CDR2 is FQNNGV. Trimming pared 4 bases from V and 1 base from J, leaving 19 bases between. The CDR3 is made up of 17 amino acids. The CDR3 bases are TGTGCCAGCAGCTGGGGGCTCGGGAAAGGAGGCCAAGAGACCCAGTACTTC. It encodes CASSWGLGKGGQETQYF.

This clone is a singleton in its sample. The chain recombines TRBV10-3 with TRBJ2-3; 11 bases fit TRBD2. This CDR3 region has 16 residues. With 0 bases clipped from V and 4 bases from J, the junction kept 3 bases outside the gene matches. Germline CDR1 and CDR2: ENHRY and SYGVKD. CDR3 loop: CAISESSGLAADTQYF. The CDR3 DNA reads TGTGCCATCAGTGAGTCTTCGGGACTAGCGGCAGATACGCAGTATTTT.

The sample holds a few counts of this clone. This rearrangement joins TRBV4-2 to TRBJ1-5; D uncertain. Trimming stripped 6 bases from V and 1 base from J, with 4 bases between. Germline assignment: CDR1 LGHNA and CDR2 YNFKEQ. This CDR3 is built from 12 residues. For the CDR3, the DNA is TGTGCCAGCAGGGGGAGCAATCAGCCCCAGCATTTT. Translated: CASRGSNQPQHF.

The chain recombines TRBV5-1 with TRBJ1-1, with a weak D call TRBD1 (5 bases). CDR3 size: 13 residues. The germline CDR1 and CDR2 sequences are SGHRS and YFSETQ. With 0 bases removed from V and 6 bases from J, the gap between germline ends came to 9 bases. The DNA for the CDR3 is TGCGCCAGCAGCTTGGCCGGAGGGGCTGAAGCTTTCTTT. The encoded protein is CASSLAGGAEAFF. The full variable domain, with the rest looked up from reference TRBV5-1 and TRBJ1-1, is KAGVTQTPRYLIKTRGQQVTLSCSPISGHRSVSWYQQTPGQGLQFLFEYFSETQRNKGNFPGRFSGRQFSNSRSEMNVSTLELGDSALYLCASSLAGGAEAFFGQGTRLTVV.

The chain is built from TRBV5-1 and TRBJ2-7, with D uncertain. The CDR3 has 16 residues. Trimming shortened V by 4 bases and J by 0 bases, and 17 bases separated the two germline ends. CDR1 is SGHRS and CDR2 is YFSETQ in the germline V gene. CDR3 DNA sequence: TGCGCCAGCAGCGCCTCGCCGGACCGCGTCTCCTACGAGCAGTACTTC. The encoded protein is CASSASPDRVSYEQYF.

A remark on this clone: Different DNA sequences within this sample yield the same CDR3. The chain combines TRBV7-2 with TRBJ1-5; D call uncertain. Trimming left V 1 base short and J 2 bases short, with 6 bases between. Germline V lookup: CDR1 SGHTA, CDR2 FQGNSA. This CDR3 region has 14 residues. CDR3 amino acids: CASSLVPGNQPQHF. For the CDR3, the DNA is TGTGCCAGCAGCTTAGTTCCAGGCAATCAGCCCCAGCATTTT.

A word on this clone: One end of the junction is discordant with germline, which a read error may explain. The CDR3 region is CASSLRGLTNTGELFF. The CDR3 nucleotides are TGTGCTAGCAGCCTACGGGGACTGACGAACACCGGGGAGCTGTTTTTT. The chain employs TRBV7-7 and TRBJ2-2; the D gene is possibly TRBD2 (6 bases). Germline lookup yields CDR1 SSHAT and CDR2 FNYEAQ (reference sequence). This CDR3 contains 16 residues.

This clone was seen a single time. The V gene is TRBV18, the J gene TRBJ2-1; 9 bases line up with TRBD1. The J segment lost 4 bases and the V segment lost 3 bases, leaving 4 bases of the junction unmatched. CDR3 length equals 15 residues. Germline loops: CDR1 KGHSH, CDR2 LQKENI. Here the CDR3 DNA reads TGTGCCAGCTCACCCGACAGGGGGGCATACAATGAGCAGTTCTTC. Protein product: CASSPDRGAYNEQFF. The full variable domain, its missing parts supplied by reference TRBV18 and TRBJ2-1, is NAGVMQNPRHLVRRRGQEARLRCSPMKGHSHVYWYRQLPEEGLKFMVYLQKENIIDESGMPKERFSAEFPKEGPSILRIQQVVRGDSAAYFCASSPDRGAYNEQFFGPGTRLTVL.

The chain joins TRBV6-6 to TRBJ2-2; D is perhaps TRBD1 (5 bases). In germline, CDR1 is MNHNY, CDR2 SVGAGI (reference sequence). This CDR3 comprises 14 residues. Trimming pared 5 bases from V and 0 bases from J, leaving 7 bases between. CDR3 nucleotides: TGTGCCAGCAGTGGCAGGGCGAACACCGGGGAGCTGTTTTTT. Its translation is CASSGRANTGELFF.

The rearrangement joins TRBV4-1 to TRBJ1-2; D ambiguous. The CDR3 has 14 amino acids. The V gene lost 1 base and the J gene lost 5 bases, with 11 bases spanning the gap. Germline V gives CDR1 MGHRA, CDR2 YSYEKL. The CDR3 DNA reads TGCGCCAGCAGCCAAGGGCGCAGTGATTATGGCTACACCTTC. Its protein product is CASSQGRSDYGYTF.

J is TRBJ1-5 and V is TRBV5-1; 8 nucleotides match TRBD1. Germline loops: CDR1 SGHRS, CDR2 YFSETQ. The length of the CDR3 is 15 residues. With 2 bases clipped from V and 9 bases from J, the junction kept 10 bases outside the gene matches. CDR3 nucleotide sequence: TGCGCCAGCAGCTTTGCCGGACAGGGACAATCGCCCCAGCATTTT. Encoded protein: CASSFAGQGQSPQHF.

The CDR3: CASSGGPVTYEQYF. The DNA for the CDR3 is TGTGCCAGCTCCGGGGGGCCGGTAACCTACGAGCAGTACTTC. The genes are TRBV7-9 and TRBJ2-7; maybe TRBD2 (7 bases). The V gene's germline CDR1 is SEHNR and CDR2 FQNEAQ (reference sequence). The V end was cut by 8 bases, the J end by 2 bases, with 16 bases between. This CDR3 contains 14 residues.

J is TRBJ2-1 and V is TRBV5-1; the D call may be TRBD1 or TRBD2 (6 bases each). The CDR3 has 16 amino acids. The germline CDR1 and CDR2 sequences are SGHRS and YFSETQ. The V and J ends lost 0 bases and 6 bases respectively, with 16 bases between them. The CDR3 is CASSLGRTAGFNEQFF. The CDR3 DNA reads TGCGCCAGCAGCTTGGGCAGGACAGCGGGCTTCAATGAGCAGTTCTTC.

The rearrangement links TRBV30 to TRBJ2-3, with D unclear. V lost 7 bases and J lost 2, with 16 bases in between. The CDR3 has 14 residues. Germline lookup yields CDR1 GTSNPN and CDR2 SVGIG (reference sequence). The CDR3 loop reads CASQSLHLTDTQYF. CDR3 coding DNA: TGTGCCTCGCAATCCTTACACCTCACAGATACGCAGTATTTT.

V gene TRBV6-1 combines with J gene TRBJ1-2; a weak D match, TRBD1 (5 bases). The CDR3 is 18 residues long. Germline CDR1 reads MNHNS; CDR2 reads SASEGT. V was pared by 0 bases and J by 1 base, with 18 bases between. CDR3 residues: CASSEAAGRPTFNYGYTF. The CDR3 DNA follows: TGTGCCAGCAGTGAAGCTGCGGGACGGCCTACTTTTAACTATGGCTACACCTTC.

J is TRBJ2-7 and V is TRBV5-1; the match to TRBD1 covers 7 bases. The V gene end was trimmed by 3 bases and the J gene end by 4 bases; junction bases not matched to a gene: 4. The CDR3 is 13 amino acids. CDR1 and CDR2 from the germline V gene are SGHRS and YFSETQ. The CDR3 DNA sequence: TGCGCCAGCAGCTGGGGGACAGAGTACGAGCAGTACTTC. Translated, it gives CASSWGTEYEQYF.

V is TRBV2 and J is TRBJ2-1; D is perhaps TRBD1 (6 bases). The CDR3 contains 15 residues. V gave up 1 base and J gave up 6 bases, with 13 bases separating them. CDR1 and CDR2 (germline): SNHLY, FYNNEI. The CDR3: CASSEDRAEFNEQFF. In nucleotides, the CDR3 is TGTGCCAGCAGTGAAGACAGGGCCGAATTCAATGAGCAGTTCTTC.

This clone was found once. The chain has TRBV5-1 and TRBJ2-3; D call uncertain. Between the trimmed V and J ends, which lost 4 bases and 2 bases, there was a span of 5 bases. Per germline, CDR1 SGHRS and CDR2 YFSETQ. The CDR3 spans 12 residues. Here the CDR3 DNA reads TGCGCCAGCAGCGCCAACACAGATACGCAGTATTTT. Translation gives CASSANTDTQYF.

This rearrangement joins TRBV6-1 to TRBJ1-5; weak D call: TRBD1 (6 bases). This CDR3 has 15 residues. Trimming took off 6 bases at V and 7 bases at J, with 19 bases between the two ends. Germline V lookup: CDR1 MNHNS, CDR2 SASEGT. The CDR3, as DNA: TGTGCCAGCAGAACAGGGAGGCTAGTGGAACAGCCCCAGCATTTT. Its translation is CASRTGRLVEQPQHF.

The chain recombines TRBV30 with TRBJ2-2, with no clear D. V was clipped by 2 bases and J by 1 base, with 5 bases between them. CDR1 is GTSNPN, CDR2 SVGIG, per germline (reference sequence). CDR3 size: 13 residues. In DNA form, the CDR3 reads TGTGCCTGGAGTCAAGTGAACACCGGGGAGCTGTTTTTT. Translating it yields CAWSQVNTGELFF.

This chain links TRBV7-8 with TRBJ1-5; TRBD1 aligns across 7 bases. Looked up from germline, CDR1 is SGHVS and CDR2 is FQNEAQ. This CDR3 contains 16 residues. Trimming at V came to 4 bases and at J to 4 bases, leaving 10 bases not matched to a gene. The CDR3 here is CASSYTTGMSNQPQHF. As DNA, the CDR3 is TGTGCCAGCAGCTACACGACAGGGATGAGTAATCAGCCCCAGCATTTT.